This entry lists 2 T cell receptor beta chains sequenced from one sample in a study of cytomegalovirus exposure and HLA in healthy donors. The PCR made use of 60 Vbeta and 13 Jbeta primers. Assay: immunoSEQ multiplex PCR; the TCRdb copy retains only in-frame clones and omits some. The data contain around 170,000 clones, about 82% of them singletons. Sequencing used PBMCs. The receptors were gathered from a woman under 40 in good health and CMV-seronegative.

V gene TRBV6-1 combines with J gene TRBJ2-5, with D unresolved. CDR3 length equals 14 residues. V shed 2 bases and J shed 2 bases, with 9 bases lying between them. Germline assignment: CDR1 MNHNS and CDR2 SASEGT. CDR3 sequence: CASSESTGQETQYF. DNA for the CDR3: TGTGCCAGCAGTGAATCGACCGGGCAAGAGACCCAGTACTTC.

V and J are TRBV19 and TRBJ1-1; D is possibly TRBD1 (5 bases). Germline V gene sequence: CDR1 LNHDA, CDR2 SQIVND (reference sequence). There are 14 residues in the CDR3. The V and J ends lost 1 base and 1 base respectively, with 7 bases between them. CDR3 coding DNA: TGTGCCAGTAGTATAGGTAGGGGGAACACTGAAGCTTTCTTT. Translated: CASSIGRGNTEAFF. Combining the CDR3 with reference TRBV19 and TRBJ1-1 gives the whole variable domain DGGITQSPKYLFRKEGQNVTLSCEQNLNHDAMYWYRQDPGQGLRLIYYSQIVNDFQKGDIAEGYSVSREKKESFPLTVTSAQKNPTAFYLCASSIGRGNTEAFFGQGTRLTVV.